One sample yielded the 2 T cell receptor beta chains listed below, sequenced in a study of shared clonotypes between healthy human individuals. Measured with immunoSEQ multiplex PCR; TCRdb has only the in-frame clones, and not every one. The sample has 2,500,000 or so clones; approximately 90% are singletons. The sequenced sample consisted of naive CD4+ T cells from PBMCs. The sample's subset: CD45RA+ positively selected. Receptors were obtained from a man aged 18 to 30 in good health. Some clones in this sample may be carry-over from other donors' samples.

This sequence joins TRBV5-4 and TRBJ2-3, with 8 bases that match TRBD1. Germline assignment: CDR1 SGHNT and CDR2 YYREEE (reference sequence). Losses at the gene ends were 2 bases for V and 6 bases for J; bases not matched to a gene: 5. This CDR3 comprises 14 residues. In DNA, the CDR3 is TGTGCCAGCAGCTTCACAGGGGGTGGGGATACGCAGTATTTT. Translation gives CASSFTGGGDTQYF. Filled out from reference TRBV5-4 and TRBJ2-3, the complete variable domain reads ETGVTQSPTHLIKTRGQQVTLRCSSQSGHNTVSWYQQALGQGPQFIFQYYREEENGRGNFPPRFSGLQFPNYSSELNVNALELDDSALYLCASSFTGGGDTQYFGPGTRLTVL.

This clone was observed a handful of times. The chain recombines TRBV6-1 with TRBJ1-1; the D is unclear. V shed 8 bases and J shed 4 bases, with 14 bases lying between them. This CDR3 region has 13 residues. CDR1 and CDR2 (germline): MNHNS, SASEGT. CDR3 sequence reads: CASCVDSGTEAFF. Here the CDR3 DNA reads TGTGCCAGCTGTGTGGATTCCGGCACTGAAGCTTTCTTT.